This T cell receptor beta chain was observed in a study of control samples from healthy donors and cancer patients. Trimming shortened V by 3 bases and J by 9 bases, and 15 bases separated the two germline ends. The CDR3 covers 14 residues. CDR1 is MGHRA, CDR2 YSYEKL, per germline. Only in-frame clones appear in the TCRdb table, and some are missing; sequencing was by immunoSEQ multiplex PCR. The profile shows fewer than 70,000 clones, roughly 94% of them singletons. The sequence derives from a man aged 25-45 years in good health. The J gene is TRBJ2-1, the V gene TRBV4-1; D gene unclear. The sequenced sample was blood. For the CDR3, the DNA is TGCGCCAGCAGCCACATGGAAGGTTGGGGTGAGCAGTTCTTC. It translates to CASSHMEGWGEQFF.